This TCR beta chain emerged from a study of T-cell reconstitution after alpha-beta-depleted transplantation in children. Unique molecular identifiers were built into the TCRbeta library. Via MiXCR, TCRdb re-called the PCR reads, giving one row per CDR3 protein. The data show roughly 500,000 distinct CDR3 sequences, roughly an eighth seen once. This clonotype was seen at least ten times. The germline gives CDR1 SQVTM, CDR2 ANQGSEA. The CDR3 consists of 15 residues. V was clipped by 5 bases and J by 4 bases; unmatched bases: 11. This rearrangement joins TRBV29-1 to TRBJ2-3; 8 bases align to TRBD2. The clonotype comes from a human donor who donated a stem cell graft to a child with combined immunodeficiency. The source material was PBMCs from the stem cell graft donor, sampled from the stem cell graft. Written as DNA, the CDR3 is TGCAGCGTTCCAATACTCGGGAGGGCCTCAGATACGCAGTATTTT. It translates to CSVPILGRASDTQYF.